Below are 16 T cell receptor beta chains sequenced from a single sample in a study of identifying expanded T cells in peripheral blood. Using immunoSEQ multiplex PCR, the repertoire was profiled, and TCRdb retains in-frame clones only, with some absent. The sample lists tens of thousands of clones; roughly 84% were seen once. The specimen was blood. The receptors were sampled from a person between 18 and 75 years old in good health.

The chain has TRBV6-6 and TRBJ2-2; the match to TRBD1 covers 9 bases. The CDR3 totals 16 residues. After removal of 10 bases from V and 0 bases from J, the junction contained 9 bases not matched to a gene. Per germline, CDR1 MNHNY and CDR2 SVGAGI (reference sequence). The CDR3: CATQDRGVPNTGELFF. CDR3 bases: TGTGCCACACAGGACAGGGGTGTTCCGAACACCGGGGAGCTGTTTTTT.

The chain recombines TRBV28 with TRBJ2-1, with TRBD2 matching over 13 bases. Germline CDR1 and CDR2: MDHEN and SYDVKM. The CDR3 runs to 16 residues. The V gene end was trimmed by 5 bases and the J gene end by 7 bases; junction bases not matched to a gene: 8. CDR3 region: CASSVTSGRAGNEQFF. CDR3 nucleotides: TGTGCCAGCAGTGTCACTAGCGGGAGGGCCGGGAATGAGCAGTTCTTC.

J is TRBJ1-5 and V is TRBV5-8, with D possibly being TRBD1 (6 bases). Germline-derived CDR1 and CDR2 are SGHTS and YDEGEE. The CDR3 is 15 residues long. V lost 4 bases to trimming and J lost 0 bases, with 11 bases between them. CDR3 DNA: TGTGCCAGCAGCGACAGGACTTTTAGCAATCAGCCCCAGCATTTT. Amino acids: CASSDRTFSNQPQHF.

This rearrangement joins TRBV4-3 to TRBJ1-5; D remains unclear. Trimming removed 0 bases from V and 11 bases from J, with 11 bases in between. The V gene's germline CDR1 is LGHNA and CDR2 YSLEER. This CDR3 spans 13 amino acids. The CDR3 here is CASSQDRRSAQHF. The CDR3 DNA follows: TGCGCCAGCAGCCAAGATCGGAGATCAGCCCAGCATTTT.

This clone has a single count. The rearrangement joins TRBV11-1 to TRBJ2-5; TRBD1 matches 7 bases. TRBJ2-7 matches the DNA end more closely, so the J call is doubtful. CDR1 is SGHAT, CDR2 FQDESV, per germline (reference sequence). The CDR3 is 13 amino acids. CDR3 in amino acids: CASSPDRRYEQYF. The CDR3 nucleotides read TGTGCCAGCAGCCCGGACAGGCGCTACGAGCAGTACTTC.

J is TRBJ1-1 and V is TRBV27; D may be TRBD1 (6 bases). This CDR3 region has 15 residues. Germline V gene data show CDR1 as MNHEY and CDR2 as SMNVEV (reference sequence). The ends were cut back, 0 bases at V and 4 bases at J, with 12 bases in the middle. CDR3 in amino acids: CASSLSKQGLTEAFF. The CDR3 DNA reads as TGTGCCAGCAGTTTATCAAAACAGGGTCTCACTGAAGCTTTCTTT.

This sequence joins TRBV27 and TRBJ2-1, with 7 bases aligning to TRBD1. CDR3 length: 15 amino acids. In germline, CDR1 is MNHEY, CDR2 SMNVEV (reference sequence). With 5 bases clipped from V and 3 bases from J, the junction kept 7 bases outside the gene matches. The DNA of the CDR3 is TGTGCCAGCAGTCTCTCCCGGGACAGCTACAATGAGCAGTTCTTC. Its translation is CASSLSRDSYNEQFF.

This chain links TRBV6-6 with TRBJ1-1; possibly TRBD1 for D (6 bases). CDR3 size: 14 residues. Germline lookup yields CDR1 MNHNY and CDR2 SVGAGI (reference sequence). Trimming stripped 10 bases from V and 1 base from J, with 16 bases between. The CDR3 loop is CATLTGQKNTEAFF. The CDR3 coding sequence is TGTGCCACCCTGACGGGACAAAAGAACACTGAAGCTTTCTTT.

The sample holds one count of this clone. The chain is built from TRBV27 and TRBJ1-4; D may be TRBD1 (6 bases). The CDR3 covers 14 residues. Germline loops: CDR1 MNHEY, CDR2 SMNVEV (reference sequence). V was clipped by 7 bases and J by 2 bases, with 11 bases between them. The CDR3 spells CASKQGTTNEKLFF. The CDR3, as DNA: TGTGCCAGCAAGCAGGGGACGACTAATGAAAAACTGTTTTTT.

The V call is TRBV7-8, the J call TRBJ2-7, with TRBD2 matching over 9 bases. V shed 1 base and J 7 bases; nucleotides not matched to a gene: 8. The CDR3 totals 15 residues. Germline V gene data show CDR1 as SGHVS and CDR2 as FQNEAQ. The CDR3 spells CASSLGSGRRGEQYF. Here the CDR3 DNA reads TGTGCCAGCAGCTTAGGGAGCGGGAGGAGGGGAGAGCAGTACTTC.

The chain uses TRBV4-3 and TRBJ1-1; D remains unclear. Per germline, CDR1 LGHNA and CDR2 YSLEER. This CDR3 has 19 residues. Trimming removed 0 bases from V and 1 base from J, with 21 bases in between. The CDR3: CASSQDYKTHLVRNTEAFF. The CDR3 nucleotides are TGCGCCAGCAGCCAAGATTATAAGACCCATTTAGTGCGGAACACTGAAGCTTTCTTT.

The chain is built from TRBV29-1 and TRBJ2-7; D gene unclear. Trimming stripped 6 bases from V and 1 base from J, with 7 bases between. There are 11 residues in the CDR3. The germline V gene encodes CDR1 SQVTM and CDR2 ANQGSEA. CDR3 in DNA: TGCAGCGTGTTGGTTTCCTACGAGCAGTACTTC. Protein: CSVLVSYEQYF.

The chain has TRBV28 and TRBJ2-5, with D possibly matching TRBD1 (6 bases). Deletions cut 5 bases from V and 0 bases from J, with 13 bases between. Germline V gene sequence: CDR1 MDHEN, CDR2 SYDVKM. This CDR3 is 15 amino acids long. CDR3 coding DNA: TGTGCCAGCAGTCCCAGGACAGAGTACCAAGAGACCCAGTACTTC. Encoded protein: CASSPRTEYQETQYF. Supplemented by reference TRBV28 and TRBJ2-5, the full variable domain reads DVKVTQSSRYLVKRTGEKVFLECVQDMDHENMFWYRQDPGLGLRLIYFSYDVKMKEKGDIPEGYSVSREKKERFSLILESASTNQTSMYLCASSPRTEYQETQYFGPGTRLLVL.

V and J are TRBV19 and TRBJ1-5, with D uncertain. Germline V gene lookup returns CDR1 LNHDA and CDR2 SQIVND (reference sequence). This CDR3 is built from 14 residues. Deletions cut 3 bases from V and 5 bases from J, with 11 bases between. The CDR3 nucleotides read TGTGCCAGTAGTATGACGGTGGGGTATCAGCCCCAGCATTTT. Translated: CASSMTVGYQPQHF.

This chain joins TRBV30 and TRBJ2-7, with 8 bases matching TRBD1. Losses at the gene ends were 2 bases for V and 2 bases for J; bases not matched to a gene: 8. This CDR3 spans 15 amino acids. Germline assignment: CDR1 GTSNPN and CDR2 SVGIG (reference sequence). CDR3 in DNA: TGTGCCTGGAGTATCGGACAGGGCGGGCCCTACGAGCAGTACTTC. As protein: CAWSIGQGGPYEQYF.

J is TRBJ1-2 and V is TRBV7-6; possibly TRBD1 for D (6 bases). The CDR3 is 15 residues long. The V and J ends lost 0 bases and 4 bases respectively, with 12 bases between them. CDR1 SGHVS and CDR2 FNYEAQ come from the germline V gene. The CDR3 bases are TGTGCCAGCAGCTTAGCAGGAGGGGGTGGCTATGGCTACACCTTC. Residues: CASSLAGGGGYGYTF.